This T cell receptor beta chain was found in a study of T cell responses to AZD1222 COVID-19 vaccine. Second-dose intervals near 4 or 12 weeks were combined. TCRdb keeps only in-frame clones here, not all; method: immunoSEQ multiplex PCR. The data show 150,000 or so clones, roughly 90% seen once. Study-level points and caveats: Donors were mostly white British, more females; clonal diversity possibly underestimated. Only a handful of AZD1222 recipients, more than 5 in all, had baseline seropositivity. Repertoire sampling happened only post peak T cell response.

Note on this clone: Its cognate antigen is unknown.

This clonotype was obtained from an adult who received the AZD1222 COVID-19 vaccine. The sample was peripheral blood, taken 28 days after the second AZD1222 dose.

The CDR3 DNA reads as TGTGCCTGGAGCGGCGACAGGGTGAACACTGAAGCTTTCTTT. Its protein is CAWSGDRVNTEAFF. The V and J genes are TRBV30 and TRBJ1-1; 7 bases are a match to TRBD1. CDR1 is GTSNPN and CDR2 is SVGIG in the germline V gene (reference sequence). V trimming: 3 bases; J trimming: 0 bases; junction bases outside the gene matches: 4. The CDR3 totals 14 residues.